This is a list of T cell receptor beta chains from one sample in a study of blood T cells in healthy people across ages. One entry per CDR3 protein, called by TCRdb with MiXCR from the 5' RACE reads. Altogether about 800,000 distinct CDR3 sequences are present, 20% to 25% being singletons, with the ten largest covering under 4.5%. These data are also associated with another study on T cells of mothers and their children.

Sequencing used blood. Every receptor here comes from a boy between 10 and 17 years old in good health. Both conserved end residues are part of each CDR3. The D gene is left open where the match is weak. Clone size is stated in some rows and not others, as once, few, many or a class when expanded.

CDR3aa: CASSPGFGELFF
CDR3nt: TGTGCCAGTAGTCCGGGGTTCGGGGAGCTGTTTTTT
abundance: few
d_gene: NA
j_gene: TRBJ2-2
v_gene: TRBV19

CDR3aa: CASSVPGGNEQFF
CDR3nt: TGTGCCAGCAGTGTACCAGGGGGAAATGAGCAGTTCTTC
abundance: NA
d_gene: TRBD1
j_gene: TRBJ2-1
v_gene: TRBV2

CDR3aa: CASSLFPGVYEQYF
CDR3nt: TGTGCCAGCAGTTTATTTCCAGGGGTCTACGAGCAGTACTTC
abundance: NA
d_gene: NA
j_gene: TRBJ2-7
v_gene: TRBV12-3/TRBV12-4

CDR3aa: CASSDFDRGQNTEAFF
CDR3nt: TGTGCCAGCAGCGACTTCGACAGGGGGCAGAACACTGAAGCTTTCTTT
abundance: NA
d_gene: TRBD1
j_gene: TRBJ1-1
v_gene: TRBV6-5

CDR3aa: CASSAIDEKLFF
CDR3nt: TGTGCCAGCAGCGCCATAGATGAAAAACTGTTTTTT
abundance: few
d_gene: NA
j_gene: TRBJ1-4
v_gene: TRBV7-9

CDR3aa: CASSLDRTTEAFF
CDR3nt: TGTGCCAGCAGCTTGGACCGAACCACTGAAGCTTTCTTT
abundance: few
d_gene: NA
j_gene: TRBJ1-1
v_gene: TRBV5-6

CDR3aa: CGSSKQVLGNQPQHF
CDR3nt: TGTGGCAGTAGTAAACAGGTCTTAGGCAATCAGCCCCAGCATTTT
abundance: few
d_gene: NA
j_gene: TRBJ1-5
v_gene: TRBV19

CDR3aa: CASSLGAVSTDTQYF
CDR3nt: TGTGCCAGCAGCTTGGGGGCAGTTAGCACAGATACGCAGTATTTT
abundance: NA
d_gene: NA
j_gene: TRBJ2-3
v_gene: TRBV13

CDR3aa: CASSQTPAGGTDTQYF
CDR3nt: TGCGCCAGCAGCCAAACCCCAGCGGGGGGCACAGATACGCAGTATTTT
abundance: few
d_gene: TRBD2
j_gene: TRBJ2-3
v_gene: TRBV4-3

CDR3aa: CASSPYWDRPPQGETQYF
CDR3nt: TGTGCCAGCAGTCCATATTGGGACAGGCCACCCCAGGGGGAGACCCAGTACTTC
abundance: NA
d_gene: TRBD1
j_gene: TRBJ2-5
v_gene: TRBV28

CDR3aa: CASSQRQVFGTEAFF
CDR3nt: TGTGCCAGCAGCCAAAGACAGGTCTTCGGCACTGAAGCTTTCTTT
abundance: few
d_gene: NA
j_gene: TRBJ1-1
v_gene: TRBV5-6

CDR3aa: CASSLSPHRDRKGIQYF
CDR3nt: TGTGCCAGCAGTTTATCTCCCCACAGGGACCGAAAAGGCATTCAGTACTTC
abundance: NA
d_gene: NA
j_gene: TRBJ2-4
v_gene: TRBV12-3/TRBV12-4

CDR3aa: CATSGGRNTGELFF
CDR3nt: TGTGCCACCTCAGGAGGGCGTAACACCGGGGAGCTGTTTTTT
abundance: few
d_gene: NA
j_gene: TRBJ2-2
v_gene: TRBV12-3/TRBV12-4

CDR3aa: CASSLYSGSGNTIYF
CDR3nt: TGTGCCAGCAGTTTATACTCCGGGTCTGGAAACACCATATATTTT
abundance: few
d_gene: NA
j_gene: TRBJ1-3
v_gene: TRBV12-3/TRBV12-4

CDR3aa: CASSLGSGFAGELFF
CDR3nt: TGCGCCAGCAGCTTGGGTTCGGGTTTCGCCGGGGAGCTGTTTTTT
abundance: NA
d_gene: NA
j_gene: TRBJ2-2
v_gene: TRBV5-1

CDR3aa: CASSQDSWQANTGELFF
CDR3nt: TGCGCCAGCAGCCAAGATTCATGGCAGGCGAACACCGGGGAGCTGTTTTTT
abundance: NA
d_gene: NA
j_gene: TRBJ2-2
v_gene: TRBV4-3

CDR3aa: CASSMTGGLTGELFF
CDR3nt: TGCGCCAGCAGCATGACAGGGGGACTCACCGGGGAGCTGTTTTTT
abundance: NA
d_gene: TRBD1
j_gene: TRBJ2-2
v_gene: TRBV5-1

CDR3aa: CASRSGPLTTDTQYF
CDR3nt: TGTGCCAGTCGCAGCGGGCCGTTGACTACAGATACGCAGTATTTT
abundance: few
d_gene: NA
j_gene: TRBJ2-3
v_gene: TRBV7-3

CDR3aa: CASSSYRGGNQPQHF
CDR3nt: TGTGCCAGCAGTTCCTACAGGGGTGGGAATCAGCCCCAGCATTTT
abundance: few
d_gene: TRBD1
j_gene: TRBJ1-5
v_gene: TRBV28

CDR3aa: CASSTGGGSYNEQFF
CDR3nt: TGCGCCAGCAGCACCGGGGGGGGTTCCTACAATGAGCAGTTCTTC
abundance: NA
d_gene: TRBD2
j_gene: TRBJ2-1
v_gene: TRBV5-1

CDR3aa: CASSHDTSGWAPYNEQFF
CDR3nt: TGCGCCAGCAGCCATGATACTAGCGGGTGGGCCCCCTACAATGAGCAGTTCTTC
abundance: NA
d_gene: TRBD2
j_gene: TRBJ2-1
v_gene: TRBV4-3

CDR3aa: CASSSPQGSLSYNEQFF
CDR3nt: TGTGCCAGCAGTTCCCCCCAGGGTAGTCTCTCCTACAATGAGCAGTTCTTC
abundance: few
d_gene: NA
j_gene: TRBJ2-1
v_gene: TRBV27

CDR3aa: CSARDLQGNTIYF
CDR3nt: TGCAGTGCTAGAGATTTACAGGGAAACACCATATATTTT
abundance: NA
d_gene: NA
j_gene: TRBJ1-3
v_gene: TRBV20-1

CDR3aa: CASSLEEPGSYNSPLHF
CDR3nt: TGTGCCAGCAGCTTAGAGGAGCCAGGCTCCTATAATTCACCCCTCCACTTT
abundance: NA
d_gene: NA
j_gene: TRBJ1-6
v_gene: TRBV7-2

CDR3aa: CASSLRAGESYNEQFF
CDR3nt: TGTGCCAGCAGCTTACGAGCCGGCGAATCCTACAATGAGCAGTTCTTC
abundance: few
d_gene: NA
j_gene: TRBJ2-1
v_gene: TRBV7-8

CDR3aa: CASSVARSGGANVLTF
CDR3nt: TGTGCCAGCAGCGTAGCTCGTAGCGGGGGGGCCAACGTCCTGACTTTC
abundance: few
d_gene: TRBD2
j_gene: TRBJ2-6
v_gene: TRBV9

CDR3aa: CASRLLDSSTDTQYF
CDR3nt: TGTGCCAGCAGATTACTAGACTCTAGCACAGATACGCAGTATTTT
abundance: NA
d_gene: NA
j_gene: TRBJ2-3
v_gene: TRBV27

CDR3aa: CASSLASLAGGQETQYF
CDR3nt: TGTGCCAGCAGCTTAGCGAGCCTAGCGGGAGGGCAAGAGACCCAGTACTTC
abundance: NA
d_gene: TRBD2
j_gene: TRBJ2-5
v_gene: TRBV7-8

CDR3aa: CAWTDGSNTDTQYF
CDR3nt: TGTGCCTGGACCGACGGATCCAACACAGATACGCAGTATTTT
abundance: few
d_gene: NA
j_gene: TRBJ2-3
v_gene: TRBV30

CDR3aa: CSVEVGLDTEAFF
CDR3nt: TGCAGCGTTGAAGTAGGGCTGGACACTGAAGCTTTCTTT
abundance: few
d_gene: NA
j_gene: TRBJ1-1
v_gene: TRBV29-1

CDR3aa: CSARDWGGVLETQYF
CDR3nt: TGCAGTGCTAGAGATTGGGGTGGGGTTTTGGAGACCCAGTACTTC
abundance: NA
d_gene: NA
j_gene: TRBJ2-5
v_gene: TRBV20-1

CDR3aa: CASSYSMDSKPEAFF
CDR3nt: TGTGCCAGCAGTTACTCGATGGATAGCAAACCTGAAGCTTTCTTT
abundance: NA
d_gene: NA
j_gene: TRBJ1-1
v_gene: TRBV6-6

CDR3aa: CASSPGTGTYNEQFF
CDR3nt: TGTGCCAGCAGCCCCGGGACAGGTACATACAATGAGCAGTTCTTC
abundance: many
d_gene: TRBD1
j_gene: TRBJ2-1
v_gene: TRBV6-4

CDR3aa: CASSDSGTGVHEQYF
CDR3nt: TGTGCCAGTAGTGACTCCGGGACAGGGGTCCACGAGCAGTACTTC
abundance: few
d_gene: TRBD1
j_gene: TRBJ2-7
v_gene: TRBV19

CDR3aa: CAISRQHQETQYF
CDR3nt: TGTGCCATCAGTCGTCAGCACCAAGAGACCCAGTACTTC
abundance: NA
d_gene: NA
j_gene: TRBJ2-5
v_gene: TRBV10-3

CDR3aa: CASSPNRGGGTEAFF
CDR3nt: TGTGCCAGCAGTCCGAATAGGGGAGGGGGAACTGAAGCTTTCTTT
abundance: NA
d_gene: NA
j_gene: TRBJ1-1
v_gene: TRBV12-3/TRBV12-4

CDR3aa: CASSMPGLSYEQYF
CDR3nt: TGTGCCAGCAGTATGCCCGGGCTCTCCTACGAGCAGTACTTC
abundance: NA
d_gene: NA
j_gene: TRBJ2-7
v_gene: TRBV27

CDR3aa: CASSLRIATDTQYF
CDR3nt: TGTGCCAGCAGTTTAAGGATAGCCACAGATACGCAGTATTTT
abundance: few
d_gene: NA
j_gene: TRBJ2-3
v_gene: TRBV12-3/TRBV12-4

CDR3aa: CASNGRTGQGASEQFF
CDR3nt: TGCGCCAGCAATGGCAGAACGGGACAGGGGGCTAGTGAGCAGTTCTTC
abundance: NA
d_gene: TRBD1
j_gene: TRBJ2-1
v_gene: TRBV10-2

CDR3aa: CASSQAEGLAGTGELFF
CDR3nt: TGTGCCAGCAGCCAAGCTGAGGGACTAGCGGGCACCGGGGAGCTGTTTTTT
abundance: NA
d_gene: TRBD2
j_gene: TRBJ2-2
v_gene: TRBV3-1

CDR3aa: CATSDGREIGTNEKLFF
CDR3nt: TGTGCCACCAGTGATGGCAGGGAAATAGGAACTAATGAAAAACTGTTTTTT
abundance: many
d_gene: NA
j_gene: TRBJ1-4
v_gene: TRBV24-1

CDR3aa: CATSPRATEATNEKLFF
CDR3nt: TGTGCCACCAGCCCCCGGGCGACAGAGGCAACTAATGAAAAACTGTTTTTT
abundance: few
d_gene: NA
j_gene: TRBJ1-4
v_gene: TRBV15

CDR3aa: CSAGGTGIHADTQYF
CDR3nt: TGCAGTGCGGGGGGGACAGGGATTCACGCAGATACGCAGTATTTT
abundance: NA
d_gene: TRBD1
j_gene: TRBJ2-3
v_gene: TRBV20-1

CDR3aa: CATSRDKGQGTIQYF
CDR3nt: TGTGCCACCAGCAGAGATAAGGGACAGGGCACCATTCAGTACTTC
abundance: few
d_gene: TRBD1
j_gene: TRBJ2-4
v_gene: TRBV15

CDR3aa: CASTLGRESPYNEQFF
CDR3nt: TGTGCCAGCACTTTAGGGCGGGAGAGCCCGTACAATGAGCAGTTCTTC
abundance: few
d_gene: TRBD2
j_gene: TRBJ2-1
v_gene: TRBV7-9

CDR3aa: CASSLGDQGYTYEQYF
CDR3nt: TGTGCCAGCAGCTTGGGGGACCAGGGTTATACCTACGAGCAGTACTTC
abundance: NA
d_gene: NA
j_gene: TRBJ2-7
v_gene: TRBV5-4

CDR3aa: CASSWGTAKETQYF
CDR3nt: TGCGCCAGCAGCTGGGGGACAGCGAAAGAGACCCAGTACTTC
abundance: once
d_gene: TRBD1
j_gene: TRBJ2-5
v_gene: TRBV5-1

CDR3aa: CASSVLDRGPRQETQYF
CDR3nt: TGTGCCAGCAGCGTACTGGACAGGGGGCCGAGGCAAGAGACCCAGTACTTC
abundance: few
d_gene: TRBD1
j_gene: TRBJ2-5
v_gene: TRBV9

CDR3aa: CASSVGDNYEQYF
CDR3nt: TGTGCCAGCAGCGTAGGTGACAACTACGAGCAGTACTTC
abundance: NA
d_gene: NA
j_gene: TRBJ2-7
v_gene: TRBV9

CDR3aa: CASSRRPGSGRAGEQYF
CDR3nt: TGTGCCAGCAGCCGACGCCCGGGGAGCGGGAGGGCGGGTGAGCAGTACTTC
abundance: NA
d_gene: TRBD2
j_gene: TRBJ2-7
v_gene: TRBV14

CDR3aa: CASSLGTGAYRETQYF
CDR3nt: TGCGCCAGCAGTCTGGGGACAGGGGCGTATAGAGAGACCCAGTACTTC
abundance: NA
d_gene: TRBD1
j_gene: TRBJ2-5
v_gene: TRBV23-1

CDR3aa: CASSGGGAGGSETQYF
CDR3nt: TGTGCCAGCAGTGGTGGAGGAGCGGGGGGTTCAGAGACCCAGTACTTC
abundance: NA
d_gene: TRBD2
j_gene: TRBJ2-5
v_gene: TRBV25-1

CDR3aa: CASSPGTGHGYTF
CDR3nt: TGTGCCAGCAGCCCCGGGACAGGACATGGCTACACCTTC
abundance: many
d_gene: TRBD1
j_gene: TRBJ1-2
v_gene: TRBV3-1

CDR3aa: CASSQALRNTEAFF
CDR3nt: TGCGCCAGCAGCCAGGCCCTAAGGAACACTGAAGCTTTCTTT
abundance: NA
d_gene: NA
j_gene: TRBJ1-1
v_gene: TRBV4-1

CDR3aa: CASSKRGGQVPEQYF
CDR3nt: TGTGCCAGCAGCAAGCGTGGGGGACAGGTACCCGAGCAGTACTTC
abundance: NA
d_gene: TRBD1
j_gene: TRBJ2-7
v_gene: TRBV3-1